This is a list of T cell receptor beta chains from one sample in a study of T cell responses to AZD1222 COVID-19 vaccine. The data were produced by immunoSEQ multiplex PCR, yet TCRdb's version contains in-frame clones alone and is incomplete. The table has approximately 110,000 clones, more than 75% seen once. The sequencing here drew on peripheral blood, taken on day 0 of AZD1222 vaccination. Receptors originate from an adult in good health. CDR3s include the opening cysteine and the closing phenylalanine or tryptophan. The D gene is left open where the match is weak. The size entry is marked missing in some rows and otherwise reads once, few, many or a size class.

>TRBV4-1|NA|NA|TRBJ1-6
CASSQLSGSGSPLHF
TGCGCCAGCAGCCAACTGTCCGGGTCCGGTTCACCCCTCCACTTT
>TRBV3-1/TRBV3-2|NA|NA|TRBJ1-1
CASSQMGGTEAFF
TGTGCCAGCAGCCAAATGGGCGGCACTGAAGCTTTCTTT
>TRBV9|NA|NA|TRBJ1-3
CASSVGDSSGNTIYF
TGTGCCAGCAGCGTAGGAGATAGCTCTGGAAACACCATATATTTT
>TRBV15|NA|TRBD1|TRBJ2-1
CATSRVGTGPYNEQFF
TGTGCCACCAGCAGAGTTGGGACAGGGCCATACAATGAGCAGTTCTTC
>TRBV6-5|NA|NA|TRBJ1-6
CASRASLGNSPLHF
TGTGCCAGCAGGGCCTCCCTGGGTAATTCACCCCTCCACTTT
>TRBV7-2|NA|TRBD1|TRBJ1-2
CASSHGTGQGGYTF
TGTGCCAGCAGCCACGGGACAGGGCAGGGTGGCTACACCTTC
>TRBV7-6|NA|TRBD1|TRBJ1-3
CASSFSTGTGNTIYF
TGTGCCAGCAGCTTCTCGACAGGGACAGGAAACACCATATATTTT
>TRBV12-3/TRBV12-4|NA|NA|TRBJ1-5
CASSRTSEPQHF
TGTGCCAGCAGTCGGACTTCGGAGCCCCAGCATTTT
>TRBV6-6|NA|NA|TRBJ1-1
CASSRQDLNTEAFF
TGTGCCAGCAGTCGACAGGACTTGAACACTGAAGCTTTCTTT
>TRBV11-2|NA|NA|TRBJ1-5
CASSDGGNQPQHF
TGTGCCAGCAGCGATGGGGGGAATCAGCCCCAGCATTTT
>TRBV14|few|NA|TRBJ2-1
CASSQVDFYNEQFF
TGTGCCAGCAGCCAAGTAGATTTCTACAATGAGCAGTTCTTC
>TRBV5-4|once|NA|TRBJ2-1
CASSLASGHEQFF
TGTGCCAGCAGCTTGGCCAGTGGTCATGAGCAGTTCTTC